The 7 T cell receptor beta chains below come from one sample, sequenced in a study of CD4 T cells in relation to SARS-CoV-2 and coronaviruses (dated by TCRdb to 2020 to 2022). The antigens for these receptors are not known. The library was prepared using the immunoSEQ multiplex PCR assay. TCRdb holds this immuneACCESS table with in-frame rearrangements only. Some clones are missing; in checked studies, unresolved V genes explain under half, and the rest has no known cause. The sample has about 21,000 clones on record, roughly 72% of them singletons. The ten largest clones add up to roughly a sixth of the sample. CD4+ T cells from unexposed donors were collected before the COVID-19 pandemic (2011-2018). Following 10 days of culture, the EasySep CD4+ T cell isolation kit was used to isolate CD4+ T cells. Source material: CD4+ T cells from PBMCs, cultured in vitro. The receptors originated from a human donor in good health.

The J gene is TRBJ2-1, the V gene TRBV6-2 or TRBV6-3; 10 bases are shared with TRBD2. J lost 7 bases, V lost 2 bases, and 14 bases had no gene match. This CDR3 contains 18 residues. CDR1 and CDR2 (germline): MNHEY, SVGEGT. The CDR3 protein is CASSYRGASLAGVNEQFF. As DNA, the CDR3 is TGTGCCAGCAGTTACAGGGGGGCGAGCCTAGCGGGGGTGAATGAGCAGTTCTTC.

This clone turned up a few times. CDR3 sequence (DNA): TGCGCCAGCAGCCGTCAGGGGTTGTTCACTGAAGCTTTCTTT. As protein: CASSRQGLFTEAFF. The chain carries TRBV4-1 and TRBJ1-1, with a possible D match to TRBD1 (6 bases). Germline V gene data show CDR1 as MGHRA and CDR2 as YSYEKL. The length of the CDR3 is 14 residues. V lost 4 bases and J 4 bases, leaving 13 bases between the germline ends.

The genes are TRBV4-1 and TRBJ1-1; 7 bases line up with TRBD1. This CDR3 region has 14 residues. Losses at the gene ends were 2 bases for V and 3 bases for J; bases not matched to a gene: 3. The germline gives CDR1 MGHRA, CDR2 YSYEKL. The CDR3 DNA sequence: TGCGCCAGCAGCCAAAACAGGGGACACACTGAAGCTTTCTTT. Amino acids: CASSQNRGHTEAFF.

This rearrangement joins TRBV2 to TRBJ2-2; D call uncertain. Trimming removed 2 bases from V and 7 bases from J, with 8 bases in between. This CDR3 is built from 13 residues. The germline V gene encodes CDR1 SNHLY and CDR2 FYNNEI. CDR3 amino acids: CASSENTIGELFF. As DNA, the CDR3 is TGTGCCAGCAGTGAAAATACGATCGGGGAGCTGTTTTTT.

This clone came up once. The DNA for the CDR3 is TGTGCCAGCAGCCCACCGGGACCATTATACAATGAGCAGTTCTTC. Translation gives CASSPPGPLYNEQFF. The gene calls are TRBV7-9 and TRBJ2-1; TRBD1 or TRBD2 may be the D gene (5 bases each). This CDR3 comprises 15 residues. The V gene's germline CDR1 is SEHNR and CDR2 FQNEAQ (reference sequence). The ends were cut back, 5 bases at V and 4 bases at J, with 15 bases in the middle.

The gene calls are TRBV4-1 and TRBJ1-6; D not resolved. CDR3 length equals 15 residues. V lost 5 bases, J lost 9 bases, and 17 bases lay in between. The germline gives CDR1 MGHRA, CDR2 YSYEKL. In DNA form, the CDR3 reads TGCGCCAGCAGCTCCCTCGCCGGGCGGCTTTCACCCCTCCACTTT. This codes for CASSSLAGRLSPLHF.

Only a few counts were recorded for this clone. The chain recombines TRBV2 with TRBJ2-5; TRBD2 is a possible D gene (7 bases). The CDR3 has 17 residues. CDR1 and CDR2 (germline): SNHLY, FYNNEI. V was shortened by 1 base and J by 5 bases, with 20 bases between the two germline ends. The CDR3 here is CASSEGLGGPSEETQYF. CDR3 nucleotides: TGTGCCAGCAGTGAAGGGTTGGGGGGGCCTTCCGAGGAGACCCAGTACTTC. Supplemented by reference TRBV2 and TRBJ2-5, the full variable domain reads EPEVTQTPSHQVTQMGQEVILRCVPISNHLYFYWYRQILGQKVEFLVSFYNNEISEKSEIFDDQFSVERPDGSNFTLKIRSTKLEDSAMYFCASSEGLGGPSEETQYFGPGTRLLVL.